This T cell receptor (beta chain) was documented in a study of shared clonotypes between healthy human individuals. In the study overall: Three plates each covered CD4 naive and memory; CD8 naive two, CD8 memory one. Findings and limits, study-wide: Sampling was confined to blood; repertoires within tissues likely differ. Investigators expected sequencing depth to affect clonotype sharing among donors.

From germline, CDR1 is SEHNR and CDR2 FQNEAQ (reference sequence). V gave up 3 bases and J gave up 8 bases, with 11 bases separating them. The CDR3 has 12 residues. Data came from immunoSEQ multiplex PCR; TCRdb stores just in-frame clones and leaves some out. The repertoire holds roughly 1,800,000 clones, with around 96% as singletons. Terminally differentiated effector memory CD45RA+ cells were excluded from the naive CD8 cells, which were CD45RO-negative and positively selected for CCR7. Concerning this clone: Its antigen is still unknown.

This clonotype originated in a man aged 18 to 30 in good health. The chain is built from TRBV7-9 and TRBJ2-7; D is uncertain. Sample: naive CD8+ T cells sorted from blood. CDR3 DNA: TGTGCCAGCAGCTTTCCCGACCCTAAGCAGTACTTC. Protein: CASSFPDPKQYF.